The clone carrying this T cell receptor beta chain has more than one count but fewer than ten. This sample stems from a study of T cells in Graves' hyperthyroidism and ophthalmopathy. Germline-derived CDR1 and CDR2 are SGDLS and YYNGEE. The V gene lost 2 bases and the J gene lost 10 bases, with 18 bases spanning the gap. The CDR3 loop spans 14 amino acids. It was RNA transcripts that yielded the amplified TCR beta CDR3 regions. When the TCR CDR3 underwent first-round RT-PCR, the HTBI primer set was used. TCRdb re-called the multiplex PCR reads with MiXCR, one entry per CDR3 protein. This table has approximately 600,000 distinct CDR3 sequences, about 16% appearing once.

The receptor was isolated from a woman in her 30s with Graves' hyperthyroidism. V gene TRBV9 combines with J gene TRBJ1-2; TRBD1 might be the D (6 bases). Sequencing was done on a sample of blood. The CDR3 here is CASSVAPQGMDYTF. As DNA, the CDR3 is TGTGCCAGCAGCGTGGCCCCCCAGGGGATGGACTACACCTTC.